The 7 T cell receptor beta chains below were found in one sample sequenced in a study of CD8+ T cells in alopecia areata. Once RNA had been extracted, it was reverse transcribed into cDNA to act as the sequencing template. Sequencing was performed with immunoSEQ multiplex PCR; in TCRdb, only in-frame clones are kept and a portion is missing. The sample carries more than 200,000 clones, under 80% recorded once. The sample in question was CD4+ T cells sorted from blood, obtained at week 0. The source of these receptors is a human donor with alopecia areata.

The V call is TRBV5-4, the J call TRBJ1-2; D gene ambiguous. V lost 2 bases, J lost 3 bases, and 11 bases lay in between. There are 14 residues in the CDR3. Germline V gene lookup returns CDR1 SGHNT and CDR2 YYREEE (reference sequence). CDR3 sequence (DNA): TGTGCCAGCAGCTTTGAGGGAAACTACTATGGCTACACCTTC. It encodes CASSFEGNYYGYTF.

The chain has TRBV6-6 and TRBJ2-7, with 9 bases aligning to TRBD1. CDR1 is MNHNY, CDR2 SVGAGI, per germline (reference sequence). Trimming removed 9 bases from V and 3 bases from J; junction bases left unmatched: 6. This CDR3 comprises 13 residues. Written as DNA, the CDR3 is TGTGCCAGTATGGAGACAGGGGGCTACGAGCAGTACTTC. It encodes CASMETGGYEQYF.

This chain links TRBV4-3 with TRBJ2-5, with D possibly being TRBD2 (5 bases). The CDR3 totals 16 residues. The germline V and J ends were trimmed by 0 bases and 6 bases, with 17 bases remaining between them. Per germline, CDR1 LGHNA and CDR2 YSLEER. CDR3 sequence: CASSQDRWVGGQTQYF. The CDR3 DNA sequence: TGCGCCAGCAGCCAAGATAGGTGGGTCGGAGGCCAGACCCAGTACTTC.

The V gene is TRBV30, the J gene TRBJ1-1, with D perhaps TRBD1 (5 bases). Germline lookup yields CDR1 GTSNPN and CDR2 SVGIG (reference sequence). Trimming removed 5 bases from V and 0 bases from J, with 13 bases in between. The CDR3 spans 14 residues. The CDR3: CAWVIGHLNTEAFF. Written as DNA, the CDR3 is TGTGCCTGGGTAATCGGACATCTGAACACTGAAGCTTTCTTT.

CDR3 loop: CASSPLTGESPLHF. CDR3 bases: TGTGCCAGCAGCCCCTTGACAGGAGAATCACCCCTCCACTTT. V is TRBV9 and J is TRBJ1-6, with D perhaps matching TRBD1 (6 bases). The germline V and J ends were trimmed by 4 bases and 10 bases, with 15 bases remaining between them. Germline lookup yields CDR1 SGDLS and CDR2 YYNGEE. There are 14 residues in the CDR3. The whole variable domain, remainder taken from reference TRBV9 and TRBJ1-6, is DSGVTQTPKHLITATGQRVTLRCSPRSGDLSVYWYQQSLDQGLQFLIQYYNGEERAKGNILERFSAQQFPDLHSELNLSSLELGDSALYFCASSPLTGESPLHFGNGTRLTVT.

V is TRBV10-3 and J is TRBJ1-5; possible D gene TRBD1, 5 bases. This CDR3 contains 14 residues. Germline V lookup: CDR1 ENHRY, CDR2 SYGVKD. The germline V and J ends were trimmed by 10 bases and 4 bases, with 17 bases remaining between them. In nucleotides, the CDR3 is TGTGCCAGCGGTTGGGGGACCGTGAATCAGCCCCAGCATTTT. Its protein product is CASGWGTVNQPQHF.

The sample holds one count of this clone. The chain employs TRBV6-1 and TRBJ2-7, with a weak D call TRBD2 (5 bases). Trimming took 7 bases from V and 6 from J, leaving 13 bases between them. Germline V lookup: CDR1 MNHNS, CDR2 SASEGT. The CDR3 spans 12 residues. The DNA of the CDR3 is TGTGCCAGCACCCCGGGGATTGGCGAGCAGTACTTC. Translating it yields CASTPGIGEQYF.